This T cell receptor (beta chain) was sequenced for a study of patients and donors after allogeneic stem cell transplantation. This clonotype was detected only a few times. Trimming took off 6 bases at V and 3 bases at J, with 18 bases between the two ends. CDR1 is MNHEY, CDR2 SMNVEV, per germline (reference sequence). This CDR3 comprises 16 residues. One entry per CDR3 protein, called by TCRdb with MiXCR from the RT-PCR reads. The sample yields approximately 200,000 distinct CDR3 sequences, around two fifths seen once. The TCR comes from a human donor who was either an allogeneic HSCT recipient or a stem cell or donor lymphocyte infusion donor (not recorded which). It is not recorded whose cells these are; they may come from a transplant donor. The sequencing input was blood, either unsorted or a sorted T cell fraction (not recorded which). The rearrangement links TRBV27 to TRBJ1-5, with D perhaps TRBD1 (5 bases). CDR3 in DNA: TGTGCCAGCAGGGGGGTAGGGGAATCCCACAATCAGCCCCAGCATTTT. This translates into CASRGVGESHNQPQHF.